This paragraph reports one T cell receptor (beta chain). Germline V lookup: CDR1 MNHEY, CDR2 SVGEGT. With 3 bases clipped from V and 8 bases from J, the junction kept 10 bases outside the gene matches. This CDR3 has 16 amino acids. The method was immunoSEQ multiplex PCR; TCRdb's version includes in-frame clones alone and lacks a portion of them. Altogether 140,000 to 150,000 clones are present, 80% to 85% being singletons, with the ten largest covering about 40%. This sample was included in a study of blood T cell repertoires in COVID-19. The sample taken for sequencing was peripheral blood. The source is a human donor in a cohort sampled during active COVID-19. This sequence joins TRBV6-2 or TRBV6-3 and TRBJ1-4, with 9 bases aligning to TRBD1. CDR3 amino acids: CASSYRPDRGEEKLFF. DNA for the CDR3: TGTGCCAGCAGTTATCGGCCGGACAGGGGAGAAGAAAAACTGTTTTTT.